The 22 T cell receptor beta chains in this list originate from one sample, sequenced in a study of post-analysis software for immune sequencing data. The study, taken as a whole, reports: TRBV segments more frequent in patients than in controls numbered five and included TRBV5-6, TRBV5-1 and TRBV20-1.

Antigen specificity for these receptors is unknown. Unique molecular identifiers were present in the TCR beta cDNA libraries. TCRdb fed the PCR reads into MiXCR, producing one record per CDR3 protein. The sample has around 700,000 distinct CDR3 sequences, approximately 59% seen once; the top ten hold approximately 10%. Sequencing was performed on blood. The receptors originated from a girl aged 2-10 years with multiple sclerosis.

The rearrangement links TRBV7-2 to TRBJ1-6; D ambiguous. This CDR3 region has 13 residues. V dropped 1 base and J dropped 7 bases, with 5 bases sitting between them. Germline V lookup: CDR1 SGHTA, CDR2 FQGNSA. The chain's CDR3 is CASSLVGNSPLHF. The CDR3 nucleotides read TGTGCCAGCAGCTTAGTGGGGAATTCACCCCTCCACTTT. Variable domain in full (rest from reference TRBV7-2 and TRBJ1-6): GAGVSQSPSNKVTEKGKDVELRCDPISGHTALYWYRQSLGQGLEFLIYFQGNSAPDKSGLPSDRFSAERTGGSVSTLTIQRTQQEDSAVYLCASSLVGNSPLHFGNGTRLTVT.

This clonotype was recorded a few times. The genes are TRBV9 and TRBJ1-6; D is unclear. The V gene's germline CDR1 is SGDLS and CDR2 YYNGEE. The CDR3 extends over 15 amino acids. V gave up 0 bases and J gave up 0 bases, with 4 bases separating them. The CDR3 is CASSVASSYNSPLHF. The CDR3 DNA is TGTGCCAGCAGCGTAGCCAGCTCCTATAATTCACCCCTCCACTTT.

Written as DNA, the CDR3 is TGCAGTGCTAGATGGACAGGGGGCAATGAGCAGTACTTC. Translating it yields CSARWTGGNEQYF. V gene TRBV20-1 combines with J gene TRBJ2-1; 11 nucleotides agree with TRBD1. The DNA end is more similar to TRBJ2-7, so the J call may be wrong. This CDR3 is 13 amino acids long. The germline CDR1 and CDR2 sequences are DFQATT and SNEGSKA (reference sequence).

This clonotype turned up a few times. The chain has TRBV7-2 and TRBJ2-5, with 9 bases aligning to TRBD1. CDR3 size: 14 residues. J was trimmed by 7 bases and V by 5 bases; bases with no gene match: 8. Germline V CDR1 and CDR2: SGHTA, FQGNSA. The CDR3: CASSGGQGRGTQYF. The DNA of the CDR3 is TGTGCCAGCAGCGGGGGACAGGGTAGGGGGACCCAGTACTTC. Based on the CDR3 plus reference TRBV7-2 and TRBJ2-5, the full variable domain is GAGVSQSPSNKVTEKGKDVELRCDPISGHTALYWYRQSLGQGLEFLIYFQGNSAPDKSGLPSDRFSAERTGGSVSTLTIQRTQQEDSAVYLCASSGGQGRGTQYFGPGTRLLVL.

A few counts support this clonotype. The rearrangement links TRBV4-1 to TRBJ2-3; no reliable D call. The V and J ends lost 0 bases and 1 base respectively, with 5 bases between them. This CDR3 has 14 residues. CDR1 and CDR2 from the germline V gene are MGHRA and YSYEKL. CDR3 bases: TGCGCCAGCAGCCAAGAACCCCGCACAGATACGCAGTATTTT. Its protein is CASSQEPRTDTQYF.

J is TRBJ2-5 and V is TRBV10-3; the D is unclear. Germline loops: CDR1 ENHRY, CDR2 SYGVKD. This CDR3 has 10 amino acids. V dropped 4 bases and J dropped 13 bases, with 10 bases sitting between them. The CDR3 DNA follows: TGTGCCATCAGTGCTGTTTATTGGTACTTC. This gives the protein CAISAVYWYF.

The rearrangement links TRBV3-1 to TRBJ1-2; D not resolved. V lost 2 bases and J lost 4, with 8 bases in between. The CDR3 spans 13 residues. Germline V CDR1 and CDR2: LGHDT, YNNKEL (reference sequence). CDR3 sequence (DNA): TGTGCCAGCAGCCAATTTATGACCTATGGCTACACCTTC. It is translated as CASSQFMTYGYTF.

The chain carries TRBV12-3 or TRBV12-4 and TRBJ1-4; D may be TRBD1 (5 bases). The V gene lost 6 bases and the J gene lost 6 bases, with 20 bases spanning the gap. The CDR3 length is 16 residues. The CDR3 nucleotides are TGTGCCAGCAGCCCCGGGGGGAGGGGTATTCATGAAAAACTGTTTTTT. It is translated as CASSPGGRGIHEKLFF.

This clonotype was recorded a few times. The chain is built from TRBV29-1 and TRBJ2-4; the D call may be TRBD1 or TRBD2 (5 bases each). Trimming left V 6 bases short and J 0 bases short, with 18 bases between. Germline V CDR1 and CDR2: SQVTM, ANQGSEA. The CDR3 sequence is 16 residues long. The CDR3 reads CSVTRDRRLAKNIQYF. The CDR3, as DNA: TGCAGCGTCACCCGGGACCGCCGATTAGCCAAAAACATTCAGTACTTC.

The gene calls are TRBV6-1 and TRBJ1-2; D uncertain. Trimming stripped 4 bases from V and 2 bases from J, with 8 bases between. CDR1 MNHNS and CDR2 SASEGT come from the germline V gene. There are 13 residues in the CDR3. As DNA, the CDR3 is TGTGCCAGCAGTGGACTGCTCAACTATGGCTACACCTTC. This sequence encodes CASSGLLNYGYTF.

A note on this clonotype: The junction departs from the called germline gene at one end, perhaps through a read error. V gene TRBV6-5 combines with J gene TRBJ2-6; D possibly corresponds to TRBD1 (5 bases). The CDR3 totals 14 residues. The germline CDR1 and CDR2 sequences are MNHEY and SVGAGI. The DNA for the CDR3 is TGTGCCAGCAGTCCGACGGTTGGGGCCAGCGTCCTGACTTTC. Translated: CASSPTVGASVLTF.

The chain recombines TRBV18 with TRBJ2-6; the D is unclear. Between the trimmed V and J ends, which lost 2 bases and 0 bases, there was a span of 17 bases. There are 19 residues in the CDR3. The germline gives CDR1 KGHSH, CDR2 LQKENI. The CDR3 is CASSPDPGPFFSGANVLTF. CDR3 sequence (DNA): TGTGCCAGCTCACCAGATCCTGGGCCATTTTTCTCTGGGGCCAACGTCCTGACTTTC.

This chain connects TRBV4-2 to TRBJ2-1; D is perhaps TRBD1 or TRBD2 (5 bases each). The germline gives CDR1 LGHNA, CDR2 YNFKEQ. The CDR3 sequence is 16 residues long. The V end lost 0 bases, the J end lost 6 bases, and 15 bases lay between the germline ends. DNA of the CDR3: TGTGCCAGCAGCCAAGATCTAAGGGACCTCTTCAATGAGCAGTTCTTC. Translating it yields CASSQDLRDLFNEQFF.

J is TRBJ1-1 and V is TRBV29-1; 9 nucleotides match TRBD1. Germline loops: CDR1 SQVTM, CDR2 ANQGSEA. J gave up 0 bases and V 7 bases, and 9 bases lay outside the gene matches. CDR3 length equals 15 residues. As DNA, the CDR3 is TGCAGCGGCAGCCGGGACAGGGATATGAACACTGAAGCTTTCTTT. This codes for CSGSRDRDMNTEAFF. Full variable domain (outside the CDR3, taken from reference TRBV29-1 and TRBJ1-1): SAVISQKPSRDICQRGTSLTIQCQVDSQVTMMFWYRQQPGQSLTLIATANQGSEATYESGFVIDKFPISRPNLTFSTLTVSNMSPEDSSIYLCSGSRDRDMNTEAFFGQGTRLTVV.

The chain joins TRBV7-3 to TRBJ2-7; either TRBD1 or TRBD2 may supply D (6 bases each). The germline gives CDR1 SGHTA, CDR2 FQGTGA. V was clipped by 5 bases and J by 2 bases, with 22 bases between them. The CDR3 loop spans 17 amino acids. The CDR3 sequence: CASSPSGASSGPYEQYF. In DNA form, the CDR3 reads TGTGCCAGCAGCCCCTCGGGGGCCAGTTCGGGCCCCTACGAGCAGTACTTC.

The V call is TRBV20-1, the J call TRBJ2-1; 13 nucleotides agree with TRBD2. The end of the DNA aligns better with TRBJ2-7, so the J call may be wrong. Germline CDR1 DFQATT, CDR2 SNEGSKA (reference sequence). The CDR3 covers 14 residues. CDR3 coding DNA: TGCAGTGCCACCGGACTAGCGGGAGTTAATGAGCAGTACTTC. Its protein is CSATGLAGVNEQYF.

The chain uses TRBV4-1 and TRBJ2-1, with D tentatively TRBD1 (5 bases). Germline V lookup: CDR1 MGHRA, CDR2 YSYEKL. There are 16 residues in the CDR3. V lost 4 bases, J lost 6 bases, and 19 bases lay in between. CDR3 nucleotides: TGCGCCAGCAGCCCAGGGTCCATAAACTTACCCAATGAGCAGTTCTTC. Its protein product is CASSPGSINLPNEQFF.

This clonotype came up a few times. This sequence joins TRBV6-2 or TRBV6-3 and TRBJ1-1, with a tentative D call TRBD1 (6 bases). The germline CDR1 and CDR2 sequences are MNHEY and SVGEGT. Deletions cut 0 bases from V and 8 bases from J, with 13 bases between. This CDR3 has 14 amino acids. The CDR3 DNA is TGTGCCAGCAGTTACTCAGGGTCGGGACAAGAAGCTTTCTTT. Amino acid sequence: CASSYSGSGQEAFF.

The V call is TRBV29-1, the J call TRBJ2-5; 9 bases line up with TRBD1. The J segment lost 3 bases and the V segment lost 5 bases, leaving 1 base of the junction unmatched. Germline loops: CDR1 SQVTM, CDR2 ANQGSEA. The CDR3 has 12 residues. The CDR3 DNA reads TGCAGCGTTTGGACAGGGGAAGAGACCCAGTACTTC. It codes for CSVWTGEETQYF.

The chain has TRBV3-1 and TRBJ2-1; 9 bases are a match to TRBD2. The V gene's germline CDR1 is LGHDT and CDR2 YNNKEL (reference sequence). V shed 3 bases, J shed 7 bases, and the junction held 7 bases outside the gene matches. This CDR3 contains 15 residues. The CDR3 region has the DNA TGTGCCAGCAGCCACGACGCGGGGGGGCTGAATGAGCAGTTCTTC. Translation: CASSHDAGGLNEQFF.

The rearrangement joins TRBV4-1 to TRBJ2-7; 12 bases map to TRBD2. V lost 5 bases to trimming and J lost 2 bases; unmatched junction nucleotides: 7. This CDR3 spans 16 amino acids. Germline values: CDR1 MGHRA, CDR2 YSYEKL. The CDR3 here is CASSARTSGETYEQYF. CDR3 in DNA: TGCGCCAGCAGCGCCCGGACTAGCGGGGAAACCTACGAGCAGTACTTC.

This clonotype was seen only a few times. The chain employs TRBV20-1 and TRBJ2-1, with 16 bases aligning to TRBD2. V lost 6 bases and J lost 3; bases outside the gene matches: 2. From germline, CDR1 is DFQATT and CDR2 SNEGSKA (reference sequence). The CDR3 spans 15 residues. The DNA for the CDR3 is TGCAGTGCAGGGACTAGCGGGAGGGTCTACAATGAGCAGTTCTTC. Translated, it gives CSAGTSGRVYNEQFF.